Listed here are 12 T cell receptor beta chains from one sample, sequenced in a study of cytomegalovirus exposure and HLA in healthy donors. Primers included in the PCR were 60 Vbeta and 13 Jbeta primers. Clones were sequenced by immunoSEQ multiplex PCR, and TCRdb holds only the in-frame ones, with some missing. Of 80,000 or so clones in the sample, roughly 80% were seen once. The source material was PBMCs. Every receptor here comes from a man aged 35 to 55 in good health and CMV-seronegative.

This chain connects TRBV4-2 to TRBJ2-3; D is possibly TRBD2 (5 bases). Germline lookup yields CDR1 LGHNA and CDR2 YNFKEQ. This CDR3 contains 14 residues. V dropped 4 bases and J dropped 4 bases, with 12 bases sitting between them. Here the CDR3 reads CASSRDTGSDTQYF. CDR3 nucleotides: TGTGCCAGCAGCCGAGATACGGGATCAGATACGCAGTATTTT.

V and J are TRBV2 and TRBJ2-5; D is ambiguous. The J call could be wrong; TRBJ2-7 is a better fit for the DNA end. From germline, CDR1 is SNHLY and CDR2 FYNNEI. The CDR3 is 13 residues long. The CDR3 sequence: CASSENPAYEQYF. The CDR3 DNA follows: TGTGCCAGCAGTGAGAACCCTGCCTACGAGCAGTACTTC.

The V gene is TRBV28, the J gene TRBJ2-5; a weak D match, TRBD2 (6 bases). The DNA matches TRBJ2-7 better at its end, which makes the J call doubtful. CDR1 is MDHEN and CDR2 is SYDVKM in the germline V gene. The CDR3 is 15 amino acids. CDR3 sequence (DNA): TGTGCCAGCAGTTTAGGAGGCGGGACCCCCTACGAGCAGTACTTC. Translated, it gives CASSLGGGTPYEQYF.

The chain links TRBV27 to TRBJ2-5; 8 nucleotides align to TRBD2. The ends lost 3 bases at V and 9 bases at J; junction bases unmatched: 6. Germline assignment: CDR1 MNHEY and CDR2 SMNVEV (reference sequence). The CDR3 spans 13 residues. This CDR3 reads CASSFRRGGAQYF. CDR3 in DNA: TGTGCCAGCAGTTTCAGACGGGGGGGCGCCCAGTACTTC.

The chain recombines TRBV2 with TRBJ2-1, with 16 nucleotides matching TRBD2. V was clipped by 6 bases and J by 9 bases; unmatched bases: 8. The CDR3 spans 16 residues. Germline CDR1 SNHLY, CDR2 FYNNEI. CDR3 in amino acids: CASRGLAGGPLGEQFF. The CDR3 DNA sequence: TGTGCCAGCAGGGGACTAGCGGGAGGGCCCCTTGGTGAGCAGTTCTTC.

The chain is built from TRBV18 and TRBJ2-3; tentatively, D is TRBD1 (5 bases). The CDR3 spans 14 residues. Germline values: CDR1 KGHSH, CDR2 LQKENI. Trimming took 4 bases from V and 4 from J, leaving 12 bases between them. The CDR3 region is CASSLRQPADTQYF. The CDR3 DNA reads as TGTGCCAGCTCACTAAGACAGCCAGCAGATACGCAGTATTTT.

The genes are TRBV7-9 and TRBJ2-5; 8 bases agree with TRBD2. The CDR3 contains 18 residues. With V trimmed by 5 bases and J by 2 bases, 16 bases remained unmatched. Germline assignment: CDR1 SEHNR and CDR2 FQNEAQ (reference sequence). The CDR3 region has the DNA TGTGCCAGCAGCCCAGGGAGCAGGCTAGCGGGTTTTCAAGAGACCCAGTACTTC. Translated, it gives CASSPGSRLAGFQETQYF. The whole variable domain, remainder taken from reference TRBV7-9 and TRBJ2-5, is DTGVSQNPRHKITKRGQNVTFRCDPISEHNRLYWYRQTLGQGPEFLTYFQNEAQLEKSRLLSDRFSAERPKGSFSTLEIQRTEQGDSAMYLCASSPGSRLAGFQETQYFGPGTRLLVL.

V gene TRBV4-3 combines with J gene TRBJ2-3, with D possibly TRBD2 on 5 matching bases. Trimming took off 4 bases at V and 2 bases at J, with 13 bases between the two ends. The germline V gene has CDR1 LGHNA and CDR2 YSLEER. The CDR3 covers 15 residues. The CDR3, as DNA: TGCGCCAGCAGCCCTCTAGTGGACTCCACAGATACGCAGTATTTT. Protein sequence: CASSPLVDSTDTQYF.

The chain uses TRBV27 and TRBJ1-5; D remains ambiguous. With 3 bases removed from V and 7 bases from J, the gap between germline ends came to 10 bases. Germline V gene lookup returns CDR1 MNHEY and CDR2 SMNVEV (reference sequence). The CDR3 totals 13 residues. Written as DNA, the CDR3 is TGTGCCAGCAGTTTGGAGTACCAGCAGCCCCAGCATTTT. It is translated as CASSLEYQQPQHF.

The genes are TRBV28 and TRBJ1-5; D perhaps matches TRBD1 (6 bases). Germline V gives CDR1 MDHEN, CDR2 SYDVKM. The CDR3 consists of 15 residues. The V gene lost 4 bases and the J gene lost 0 bases, with 10 bases spanning the gap. For the CDR3, the DNA is TGTGCCAGCAGTTCCCGGACAGCTAGCAATCAGCCCCAGCATTTT. Translated: CASSSRTASNQPQHF.

V usage is TRBV15 and J usage is TRBJ2-4, with 13 bases fitting TRBD2. CDR1 is LNHNV, CDR2 YYDKDF, per germline (reference sequence). The CDR3 sequence is 16 residues long. V shed 6 bases and J 2 bases; nucleotides not matched to a gene: 4. In DNA, the CDR3 is TGTGCCACCAGGGAGGGACTAGCGGGGACCAAAAACATTCAGTACTTC. It translates to CATREGLAGTKNIQYF.

V usage is TRBV7-6 and J usage is TRBJ1-5; 11 bases fit TRBD1. The CDR3 is 18 amino acids. V gave up 5 bases and J gave up 0 bases; unmatched junction bases: 9. Looked up from germline, CDR1 is SGHVS and CDR2 is FNYEAQ. The CDR3 DNA reads TGTGCCAGCAGCCTCGGGACAGGGGGGGGGTATAGCAATCAGCCCCAGCATTTT. This sequence encodes CASSLGTGGGYSNQPQHF.